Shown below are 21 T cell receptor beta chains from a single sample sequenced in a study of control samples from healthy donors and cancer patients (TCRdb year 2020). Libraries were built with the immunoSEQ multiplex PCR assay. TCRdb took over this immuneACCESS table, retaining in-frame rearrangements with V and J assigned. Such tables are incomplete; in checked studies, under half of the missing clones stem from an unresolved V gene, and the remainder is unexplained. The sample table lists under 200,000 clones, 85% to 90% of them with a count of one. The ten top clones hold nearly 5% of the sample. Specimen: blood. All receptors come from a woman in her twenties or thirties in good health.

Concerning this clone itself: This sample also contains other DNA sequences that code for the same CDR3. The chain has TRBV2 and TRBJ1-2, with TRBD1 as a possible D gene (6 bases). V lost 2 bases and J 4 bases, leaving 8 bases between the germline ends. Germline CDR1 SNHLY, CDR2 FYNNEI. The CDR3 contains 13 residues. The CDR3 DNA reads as TGTGCCAGCAGTGAACGGGGGCTCTATGGCTACACCTTC. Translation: CASSERGLYGYTF.

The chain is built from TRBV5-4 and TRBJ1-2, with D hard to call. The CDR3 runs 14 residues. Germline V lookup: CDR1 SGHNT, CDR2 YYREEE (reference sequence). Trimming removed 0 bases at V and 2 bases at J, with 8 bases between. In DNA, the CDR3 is TGTGCCAGCAGCTTGGGACACTCAAACTATGGCTACACCTTC. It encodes CASSLGHSNYGYTF.

DNA for the CDR3: TGTGCCAGCGACCGGGACAACTATAATTCACCCCTCCACTTT. Translation: CASDRDNYNSPLHF. The rearrangement joins TRBV11-2 to TRBJ1-6, with a tentative D call TRBD1 (6 bases). The CDR3 sequence is 14 residues long. Germline lookup yields CDR1 SGHAT and CDR2 FQNNGV. V lost 8 bases, J lost 3 bases, and 11 bases lay in between.

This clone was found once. This chain's CDR3 is CASRRKGTYNEQFF. In DNA form, the CDR3 reads TGTGCCAGTAGGAGGAAGGGAACCTACAATGAGCAGTTCTTC. The chain joins TRBV19 to TRBJ2-1; unclear D gene. The CDR3 length is 14 residues. The V and J ends lost 6 bases and 2 bases respectively, with 11 bases between them. Germline CDR1 and CDR2: LNHDA and SQIVND (reference sequence). Drawing the rest from reference TRBV19 and TRBJ2-1, the complete variable domain is DGGITQSPKYLFRKEGQNVTLSCEQNLNHDAMYWYRQDPGQGLRLIYYSQIVNDFQKGDIAEGYSVSREKKESFPLTVTSAQKNPTAFYLCASRRKGTYNEQFFGPGTRLTVL.

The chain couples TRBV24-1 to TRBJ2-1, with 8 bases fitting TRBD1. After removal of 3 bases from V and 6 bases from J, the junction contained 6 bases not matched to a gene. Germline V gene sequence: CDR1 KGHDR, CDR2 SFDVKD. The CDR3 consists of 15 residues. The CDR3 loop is CATSDLDDRGNEQFF. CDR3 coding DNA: TGTGCCACCAGTGATCTCGACGACAGGGGCAATGAGCAGTTCTTC.

CDR3 coding DNA: TGTGCCAGCAGCGCCGGGGGGTATCCCGTTGAGCAGTTCTTC. Protein product: CASSAGGYPVEQFF. The V gene is TRBV9, the J gene TRBJ2-1; 7 nucleotides line up with TRBD2. The germline gives CDR1 SGDLS, CDR2 YYNGEE. The CDR3 contains 14 residues. V shed 3 bases, J shed 9 bases, and the junction held 9 bases outside the gene matches.

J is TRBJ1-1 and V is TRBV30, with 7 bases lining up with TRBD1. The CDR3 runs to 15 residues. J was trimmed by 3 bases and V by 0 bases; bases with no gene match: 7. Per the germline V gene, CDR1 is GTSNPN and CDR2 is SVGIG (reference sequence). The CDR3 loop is CAWSVPRGHYTEAFF. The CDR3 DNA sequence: TGTGCCTGGAGTGTACCTAGGGGGCACTACACTGAAGCTTTCTTT.

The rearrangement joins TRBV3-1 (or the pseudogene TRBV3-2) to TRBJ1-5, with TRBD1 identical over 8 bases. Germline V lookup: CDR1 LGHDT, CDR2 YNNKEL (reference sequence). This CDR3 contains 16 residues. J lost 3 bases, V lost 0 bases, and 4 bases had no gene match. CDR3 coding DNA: TGTGCCAGCAGCCAAGAACATCAGGGGGCCAATCAGCCCCAGCATTTT. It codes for CASSQEHQGANQPQHF.

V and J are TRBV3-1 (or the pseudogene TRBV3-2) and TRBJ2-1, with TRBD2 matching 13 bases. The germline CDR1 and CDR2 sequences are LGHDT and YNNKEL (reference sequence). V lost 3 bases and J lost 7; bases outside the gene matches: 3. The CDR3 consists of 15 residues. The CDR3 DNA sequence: TGTGCCAGCAGCCAGACTAGCGGGGGGTCGAATGAGCAGTTCTTC. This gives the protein CASSQTSGGSNEQFF.

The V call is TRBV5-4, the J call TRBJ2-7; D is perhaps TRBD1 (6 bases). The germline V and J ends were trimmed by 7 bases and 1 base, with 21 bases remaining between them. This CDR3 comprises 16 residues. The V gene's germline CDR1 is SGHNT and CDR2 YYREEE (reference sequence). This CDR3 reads CASARFDRIGSYEQYV. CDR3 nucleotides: TGTGCCAGCGCTAGATTTGACAGGATCGGATCCTACGAGCAGTACGTC.

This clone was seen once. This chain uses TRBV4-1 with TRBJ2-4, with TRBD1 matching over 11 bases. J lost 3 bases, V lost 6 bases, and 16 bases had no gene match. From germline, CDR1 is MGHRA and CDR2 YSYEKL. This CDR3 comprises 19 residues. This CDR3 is CASSTMGQGDGEGKNIQYF. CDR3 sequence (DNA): TGCGCCAGCAGTACAATGGGACAGGGGGATGGGGAGGGCAAAAACATTCAGTACTTC.

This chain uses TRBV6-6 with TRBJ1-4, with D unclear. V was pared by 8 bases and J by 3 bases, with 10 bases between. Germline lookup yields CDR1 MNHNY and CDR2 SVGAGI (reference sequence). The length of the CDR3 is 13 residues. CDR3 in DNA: TGTGCCAGCTCAAAAGTTTCTAATGAAAAACTGTTTTTT. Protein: CASSKVSNEKLFF.

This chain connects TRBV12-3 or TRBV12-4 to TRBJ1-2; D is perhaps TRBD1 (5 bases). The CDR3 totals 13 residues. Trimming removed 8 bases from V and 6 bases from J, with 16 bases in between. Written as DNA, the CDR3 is TGTGCCAGCGGGTTGATCGGGGGAAATGGCTACACCTTC. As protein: CASGLIGGNGYTF.

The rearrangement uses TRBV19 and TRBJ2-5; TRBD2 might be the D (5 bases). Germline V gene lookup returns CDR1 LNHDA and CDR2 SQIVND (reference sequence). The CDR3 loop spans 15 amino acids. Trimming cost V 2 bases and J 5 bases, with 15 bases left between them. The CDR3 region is CASSILWEIGETQYF. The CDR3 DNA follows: TGTGCCAGTAGTATACTTTGGGAGATAGGGGAGACCCAGTACTTC.

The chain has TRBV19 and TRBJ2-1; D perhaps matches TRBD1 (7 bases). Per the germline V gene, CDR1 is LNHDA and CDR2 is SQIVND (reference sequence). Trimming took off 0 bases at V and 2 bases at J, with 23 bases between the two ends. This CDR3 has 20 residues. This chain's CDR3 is CASSIEAGGTRLAPYNEQFF. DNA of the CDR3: TGTGCCAGTAGTATAGAGGCAGGGGGGACCCGGTTAGCCCCCTACAATGAGCAGTTCTTC.

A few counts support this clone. The CDR3 spells CASSLDSTLNYGYTF. CDR3 in DNA: TGTGCCAGCAGCTTAGACAGCACCCTTAACTATGGCTACACCTTC. V usage is TRBV7-9 and J usage is TRBJ1-2; D unclear. The V gene's germline CDR1 is SEHNR and CDR2 FQNEAQ (reference sequence). The CDR3 is 15 residues long. V dropped 1 base and J dropped 1 base, with 10 bases sitting between them.

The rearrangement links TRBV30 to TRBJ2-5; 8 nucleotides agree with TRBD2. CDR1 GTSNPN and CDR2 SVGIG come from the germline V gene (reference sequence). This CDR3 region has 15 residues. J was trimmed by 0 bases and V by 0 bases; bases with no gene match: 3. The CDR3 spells CAWSVERGYQETQYF. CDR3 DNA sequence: TGTGCCTGGAGTGTCGAGCGGGGGTACCAAGAGACCCAGTACTTC.

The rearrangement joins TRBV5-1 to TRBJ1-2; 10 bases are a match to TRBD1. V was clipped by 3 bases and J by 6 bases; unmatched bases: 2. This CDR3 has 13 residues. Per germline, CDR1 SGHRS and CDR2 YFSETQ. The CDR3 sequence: CASSSGQGNGYTF. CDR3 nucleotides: TGCGCCAGCAGCTCGGGACAGGGGAATGGCTACACCTTC.

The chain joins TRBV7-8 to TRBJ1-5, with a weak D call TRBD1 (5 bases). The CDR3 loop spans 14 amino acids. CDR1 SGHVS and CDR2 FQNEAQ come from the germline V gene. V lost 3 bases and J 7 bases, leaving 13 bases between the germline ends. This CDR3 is CASSFGAQGQPQHF. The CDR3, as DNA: TGTGCCAGCAGCTTTGGGGCACAAGGGCAGCCCCAGCATTTT. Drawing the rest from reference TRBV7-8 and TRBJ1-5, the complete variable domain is GAGVSQSPRYKVAKRGQDVALRCDPISGHVSLFWYQQALGQGPEFLTYFQNEAQLDKSGLPSDRFFAERPEGSVSTLKIQRTQQEDSAVYLCASSFGAQGQPQHFGDGTRLSIL.

The chain's CDR3 is CASSNLQGAPEAFF. The CDR3 region has the DNA TGTGCCAGTAGTAACCTACAGGGGGCTCCTGAAGCTTTCTTT. The rearrangement links TRBV19 to TRBJ1-1; 9 bases are a match to TRBD1. Trimming took 4 bases from V and 6 from J; bases not matched to a gene: 6. The CDR3 length is 14 residues. Germline-derived CDR1 and CDR2 are LNHDA and SQIVND (reference sequence).

DNA for the CDR3: TGTGCCAGCAGTGACAGGGGGGGGGATGAAAAACTGTTTTTT. This gives the protein CASSDRGGDEKLFF. The chain combines TRBV6-1 with TRBJ1-4; 7 bases agree with TRBD1. V dropped 3 bases and J dropped 6; count of bases not matched to a gene: 4. The CDR3 loop spans 14 amino acids. Germline loops: CDR1 MNHNS, CDR2 SASEGT.